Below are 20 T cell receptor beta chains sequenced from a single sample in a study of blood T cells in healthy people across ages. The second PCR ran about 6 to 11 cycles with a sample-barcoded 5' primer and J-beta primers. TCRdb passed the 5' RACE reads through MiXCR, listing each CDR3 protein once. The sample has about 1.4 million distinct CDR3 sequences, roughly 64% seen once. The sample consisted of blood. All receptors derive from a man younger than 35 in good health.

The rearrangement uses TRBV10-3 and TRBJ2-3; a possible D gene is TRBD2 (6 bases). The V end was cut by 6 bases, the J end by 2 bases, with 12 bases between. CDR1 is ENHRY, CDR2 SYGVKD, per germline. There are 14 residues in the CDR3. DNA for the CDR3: TGTGCCATCAGGGGGGACTTCTCCACAGATACGCAGTATTTT. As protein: CAIRGDFSTDTQYF.

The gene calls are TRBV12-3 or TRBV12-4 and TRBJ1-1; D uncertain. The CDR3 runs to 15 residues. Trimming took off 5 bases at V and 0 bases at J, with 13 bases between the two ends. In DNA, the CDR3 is TGTGCCAGCAGTCCCCACCAGACACTGAACACTGAAGCTTTCTTT. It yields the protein CASSPHQTLNTEAFF.

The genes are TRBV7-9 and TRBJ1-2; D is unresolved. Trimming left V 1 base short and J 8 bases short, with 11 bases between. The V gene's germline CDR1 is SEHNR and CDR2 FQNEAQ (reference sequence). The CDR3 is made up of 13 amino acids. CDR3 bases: TGTGCCAGCAGCTTAGGCACGCAGCGGGGCTACACCTTC. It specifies CASSLGTQRGYTF.

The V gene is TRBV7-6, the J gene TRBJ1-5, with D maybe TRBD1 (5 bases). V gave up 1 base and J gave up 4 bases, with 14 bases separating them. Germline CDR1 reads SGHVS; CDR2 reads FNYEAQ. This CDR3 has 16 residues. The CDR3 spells CASSLGGAGTNQPQHF. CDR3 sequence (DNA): TGTGCCAGCAGCTTAGGAGGGGCAGGTACTAATCAGCCCCAGCATTTT.

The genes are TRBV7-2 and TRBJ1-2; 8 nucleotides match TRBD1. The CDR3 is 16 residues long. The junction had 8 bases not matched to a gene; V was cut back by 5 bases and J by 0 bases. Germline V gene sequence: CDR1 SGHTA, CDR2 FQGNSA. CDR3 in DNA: TGTGCCAGCAGCGGACAGGGTGGGCCTACTAACTATGGCTACACCTTC. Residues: CASSGQGGPTNYGYTF.

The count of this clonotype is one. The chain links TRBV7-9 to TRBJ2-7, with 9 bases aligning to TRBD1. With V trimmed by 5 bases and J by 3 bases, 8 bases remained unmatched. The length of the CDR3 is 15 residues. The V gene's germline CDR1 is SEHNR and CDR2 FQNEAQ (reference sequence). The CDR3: CASSKGRTGVYEQYF. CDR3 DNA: TGTGCCAGCAGCAAGGGGAGGACAGGGGTCTACGAGCAGTACTTC. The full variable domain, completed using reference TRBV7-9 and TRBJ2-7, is DTGVSQNPRHKITKRGQNVTFRCDPISEHNRLYWYRQTLGQGPEFLTYFQNEAQLEKSRLLSDRFSAERPKGSFSTLEIQRTEQGDSAMYLCASSKGRTGVYEQYFGPGTRLTVT.

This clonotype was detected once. CDR3 nucleotides: TGTGCCAGCAGTTCCATCTCCGGAAGAGAGACCCAGTACTTC. Translated, it gives CASSSISGRETQYF. V gene TRBV12-3 or TRBV12-4 combines with J gene TRBJ2-5; D uncertain. V lost 4 bases and J 4 bases, leaving 13 bases between the germline ends. The CDR3 totals 14 residues.

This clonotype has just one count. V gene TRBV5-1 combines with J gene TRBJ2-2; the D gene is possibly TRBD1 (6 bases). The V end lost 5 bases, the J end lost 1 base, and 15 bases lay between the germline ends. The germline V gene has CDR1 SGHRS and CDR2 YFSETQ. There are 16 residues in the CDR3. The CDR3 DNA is TGCGCCAGCAGGCTTGGTTCGGGACAGAACACCGGGGAGCTGTTTTTT. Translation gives CASRLGSGQNTGELFF.

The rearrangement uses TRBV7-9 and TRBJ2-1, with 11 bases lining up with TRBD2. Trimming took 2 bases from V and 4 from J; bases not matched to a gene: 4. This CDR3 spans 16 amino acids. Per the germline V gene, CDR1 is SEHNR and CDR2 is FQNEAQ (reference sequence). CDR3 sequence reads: CASSLSTSGVYNEQFF. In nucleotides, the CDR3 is TGTGCCAGCAGCTTATCGACTAGCGGGGTATACAATGAGCAGTTCTTC.

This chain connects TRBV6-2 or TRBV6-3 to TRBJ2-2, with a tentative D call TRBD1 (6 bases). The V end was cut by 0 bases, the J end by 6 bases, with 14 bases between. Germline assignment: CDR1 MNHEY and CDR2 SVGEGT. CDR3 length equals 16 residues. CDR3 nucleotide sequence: TGTGCCAGCAGTTACTCCTCTGGGACAAGATCCGGGGAGCTGTTTTTT. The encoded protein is CASSYSSGTRSGELFF.

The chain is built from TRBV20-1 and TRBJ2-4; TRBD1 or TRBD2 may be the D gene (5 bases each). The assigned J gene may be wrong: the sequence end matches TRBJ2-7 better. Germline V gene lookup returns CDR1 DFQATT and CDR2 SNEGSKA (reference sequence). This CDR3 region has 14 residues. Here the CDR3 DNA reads TGCAGTGCTACACGGGACCGGAGGACCGCCGAGCAGTACTTC. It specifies CSATRDRRTAEQYF.

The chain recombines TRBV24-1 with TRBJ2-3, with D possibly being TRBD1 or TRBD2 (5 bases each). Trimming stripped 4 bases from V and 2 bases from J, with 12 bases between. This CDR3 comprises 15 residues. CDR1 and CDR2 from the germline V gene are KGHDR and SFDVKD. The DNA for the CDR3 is TGTGCCACCAGTGAACCGAGAGGGGACACAGATACGCAGTATTTT. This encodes CATSEPRGDTDTQYF.

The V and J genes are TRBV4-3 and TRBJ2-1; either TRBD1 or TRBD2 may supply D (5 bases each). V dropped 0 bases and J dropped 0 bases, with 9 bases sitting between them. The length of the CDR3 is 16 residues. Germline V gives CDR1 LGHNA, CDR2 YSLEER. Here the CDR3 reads CASSQDSGSSYNEQFF. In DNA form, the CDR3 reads TGCGCCAGCAGCCAAGATTCAGGGAGCTCCTACAATGAGCAGTTCTTC.

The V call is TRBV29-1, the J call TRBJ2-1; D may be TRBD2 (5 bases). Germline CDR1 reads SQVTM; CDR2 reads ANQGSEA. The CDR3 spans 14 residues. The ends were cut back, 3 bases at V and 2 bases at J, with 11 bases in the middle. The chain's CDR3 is CSVEMRRAYNEQFF. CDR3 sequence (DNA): TGCAGCGTTGAGATGAGGCGGGCCTACAATGAGCAGTTCTTC.

The CDR3 DNA is TGTGCCAGCAGTCGCAGAACCAGGGGAAGGAATCAGCCCCAGTATTTT. Translated, it gives CASSRRTRGRNQPQYF. The rearrangement links TRBV6-2 or TRBV6-3 to TRBJ1-5; D is possibly TRBD1 (6 bases). Judging by the DNA end, TRBJ2-3 fits better; the J call may be wrong. Germline loops: CDR1 MNHEY, CDR2 SVGEGT. The CDR3 has 16 amino acids.

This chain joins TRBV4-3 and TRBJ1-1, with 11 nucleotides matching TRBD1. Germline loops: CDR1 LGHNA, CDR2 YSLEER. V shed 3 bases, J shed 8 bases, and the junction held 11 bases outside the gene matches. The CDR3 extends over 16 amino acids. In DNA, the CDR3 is TGCGCCAGCAGCCAGGTCCCGGGACAGGGGGAGAGGGAAGCTTTCTTT. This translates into CASSQVPGQGEREAFF.

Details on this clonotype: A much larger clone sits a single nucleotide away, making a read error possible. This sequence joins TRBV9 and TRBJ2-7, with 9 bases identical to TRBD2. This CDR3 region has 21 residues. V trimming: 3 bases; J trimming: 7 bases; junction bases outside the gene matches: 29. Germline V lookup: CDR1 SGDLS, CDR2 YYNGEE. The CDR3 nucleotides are TGTGCCAGCAGCGCGAACCCGAACCGTGGTAGCGGGAGTGGGGTGGATGGTGAGCAGTACTTC. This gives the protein CASSANPNRGSGSGVDGEQYF.

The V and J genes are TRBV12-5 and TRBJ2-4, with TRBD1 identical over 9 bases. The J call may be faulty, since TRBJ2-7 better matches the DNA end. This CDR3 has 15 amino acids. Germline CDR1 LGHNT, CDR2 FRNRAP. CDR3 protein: CASGPMDRGDYEQYF. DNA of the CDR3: TGTGCTAGTGGTCCTATGGACAGGGGAGACTACGAGCAGTACTTC.

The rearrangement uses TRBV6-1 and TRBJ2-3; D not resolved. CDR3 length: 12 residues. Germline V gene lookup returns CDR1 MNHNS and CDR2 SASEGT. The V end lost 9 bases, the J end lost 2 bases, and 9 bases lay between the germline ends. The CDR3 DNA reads TGTGCCAGTGTAGGAGCCACAGATACGCAGTATTTT. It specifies CASVGATDTQYF.

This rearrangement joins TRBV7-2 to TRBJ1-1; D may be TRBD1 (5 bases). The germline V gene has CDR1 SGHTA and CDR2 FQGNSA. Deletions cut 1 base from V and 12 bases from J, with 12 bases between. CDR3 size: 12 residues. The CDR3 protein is CASSLVGTTTFF. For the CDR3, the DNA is TGTGCCAGCAGCTTAGTAGGGACTACGACTTTCTTT. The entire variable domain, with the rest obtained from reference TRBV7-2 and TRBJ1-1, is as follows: GAGVSQSPSNKVTEKGKDVELRCDPISGHTALYWYRQSLGQGLEFLIYFQGNSAPDKSGLPSDRFSAERTGGSVSTLTIQRTQQEDSAVYLCASSLVGTTTFFGQGTRLTVV.